The clone carrying this T cell receptor beta chain occurred a few times. This sample stems from a study of molecular identifiers for immune sequencing clone quantification. The bulk TCR libraries were made with methods described before and with listed TCR primers. From the PCR reads, TCRdb called clonotypes with MiXCR, one entry per CDR3 protein. The data contain approximately 630,000 distinct CDR3 sequences, over 25% of them singletons. The origin of this receptor is a human donor in good health. Some libraries in this study had Jurkat cell RNA spiked in. Sequenced input: naive CD8+ T cells from blood, with Jurkat cell RNA spiked in. Subset meaning: FACS-sorted CD8+CD4-CCR7+CD45RA+ naive T cells.

The chain's CDR3 is CASSRWVSEAGETQYF. The CDR3 bases are TGTGCCAGTAGTCGATGGGTTAGCGAGGCAGGGGAGACCCAGTACTTC. The chain couples TRBV19 to TRBJ2-5; D may match TRBD1 or TRBD2 (5 bases each). V lost 5 bases and J lost 5, with 21 bases in between. CDR3 length equals 16 residues. Germline values: CDR1 LNHDA, CDR2 SQIVND (reference sequence).